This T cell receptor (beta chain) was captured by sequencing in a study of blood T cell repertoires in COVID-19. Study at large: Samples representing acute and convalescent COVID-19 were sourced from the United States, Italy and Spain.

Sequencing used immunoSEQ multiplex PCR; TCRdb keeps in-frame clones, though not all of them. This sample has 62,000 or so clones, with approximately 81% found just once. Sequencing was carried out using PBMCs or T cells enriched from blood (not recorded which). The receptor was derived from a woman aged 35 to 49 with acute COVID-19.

The CDR3 DNA is TGTGCCACCAGTGCAGGATTTGAAGCTTTCTTT. This encodes CATSAGFEAFF. The chain couples TRBV24-1 to TRBJ1-1; D call uncertain. Germline loops: CDR1 KGHDR, CDR2 SFDVKD. Trimming shortened V by 5 bases and J by 7 bases, and 7 bases separated the two germline ends. The length of the CDR3 is 11 residues.